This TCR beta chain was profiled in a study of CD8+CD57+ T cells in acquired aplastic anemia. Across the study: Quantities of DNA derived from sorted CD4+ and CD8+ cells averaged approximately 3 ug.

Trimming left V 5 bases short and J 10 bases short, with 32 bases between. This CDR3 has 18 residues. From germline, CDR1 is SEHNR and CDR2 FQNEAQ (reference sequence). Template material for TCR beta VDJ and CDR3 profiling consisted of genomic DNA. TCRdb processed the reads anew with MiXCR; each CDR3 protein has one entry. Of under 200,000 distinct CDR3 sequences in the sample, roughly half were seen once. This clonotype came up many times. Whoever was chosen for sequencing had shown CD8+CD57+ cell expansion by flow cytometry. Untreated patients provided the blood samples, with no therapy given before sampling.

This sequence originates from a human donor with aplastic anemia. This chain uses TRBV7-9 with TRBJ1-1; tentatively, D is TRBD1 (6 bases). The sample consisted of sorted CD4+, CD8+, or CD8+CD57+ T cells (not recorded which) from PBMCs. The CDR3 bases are TGTGCCAGCAGCCCGTCGAGGGGGGGGGACCCAGGATATAGCGGAGCTTTCTTT. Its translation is CASSPSRGGDPGYSGAFF.